This TCR beta chain was sequenced in a study of CD8 T cells in Susac syndrome. Concerning this clonotype: Germline is not matched at one junction end, which may reflect a read error.

This CDR3 spans 17 amino acids. Germline assignment: CDR1 SGHRS and CDR2 YFSETQ. The authors reverse transcribed roughly 0.5 to 1 ug RNA with random hexamers. MiXCR, applied by TCRdb to the immunoSEQ multiplex PCR reads, yields one record per CDR3 protein. The sample yields about 300,000 distinct CDR3 sequences, 75% to 85% seen once. This receptor was taken from a human donor with multiple sclerosis. What was sequenced was CD8+ T cells from PBMCs. This rearrangement joins TRBV5-1 to TRBJ2-1, with TRBD2 identical over 13 bases. CDR3 sequence (DNA): TGCGCCAGCAGCCCGAGGGGACTAGCGGGAACCTACAATGGGCAGTTCTTC. Its translation is CASSPRGLAGTYNGQFF.